This entry lists 5 T cell receptor beta chains sequenced from one sample in a study of CD8+ T cells in alopecia areata. Treatment: oral pan-JAK inhibitor, 5-10 mg twice daily. The authors extracted RNA and reverse transcribed it into cDNA as the sequencing template. Profiled with immunoSEQ multiplex PCR; TCRdb holds only in-frame clones, not every one. The data contain under 150,000 clones, 61% of them singletons. Here the sequenced sample was CD4+ T cells sorted from blood, taken at week 4, from a patient treated with tofacitinib. These receptors were obtained from a human donor with alopecia areata.

This clone was observed a few times. The chain couples TRBV10-3 to TRBJ1-2; TRBD1 is a possible D gene (6 bases). V lost 0 bases and J 9 bases, leaving 11 bases between the germline ends. The germline V gene encodes CDR1 ENHRY and CDR2 SYGVKD. The CDR3 has 13 amino acids. CDR3 region: CAISESRGQSYTF. CDR3 sequence (DNA): TGTGCCATCAGTGAGTCCCGCGGACAGAGCTACACCTTC.

In this sample, this clone turned up a few times. The V and J genes are TRBV29-1 and TRBJ2-5; D ambiguous. The CDR3 is 13 amino acids. Trimming took 0 bases from V and 2 from J, leaving 7 bases between them. CDR1 and CDR2 (germline): SQVTM, ANQGSEA. CDR3 amino acids: CSVEEAAQETQYF. The DNA of the CDR3 is TGCAGCGTTGAAGAGGCAGCTCAAGAGACCCAGTACTTC.

This clone was picked up a small number of times. The chain employs TRBV6-5 and TRBJ1-5, with 8 positions matching TRBD1. After removal of 11 bases from V and 6 bases from J, the junction contained 9 bases not matched to a gene. The germline V gene encodes CDR1 MNHEY and CDR2 SVGAGI. The CDR3 runs 13 residues. The CDR3 is CAAGQGAGQPQHF. CDR3 in DNA: TGTGCCGCTGGGCAGGGGGCTGGTCAGCCCCAGCATTTT.

V gene TRBV5-4 combines with J gene TRBJ2-3; D is tentatively TRBD1 or TRBD2 (5 bases each). Germline lookup yields CDR1 SGHNT and CDR2 YYREEE (reference sequence). The germline V and J ends were trimmed by 1 base and 3 bases, with 12 bases remaining between them. The CDR3 runs to 15 residues. The CDR3 bases are TGTGCCAGCAGCTTGAGGGGCGGGCCAACAGATACGCAGTATTTT. This encodes CASSLRGGPTDTQYF.

The chain couples TRBV2 to TRBJ2-7, with 7 nucleotides matching TRBD1. The CDR3 is made up of 15 amino acids. Germline V gives CDR1 SNHLY, CDR2 FYNNEI. After removal of 3 bases from V and 2 bases from J, the junction contained 7 bases not matched to a gene. The CDR3 loop is CASSESQGSAYEQYF. The CDR3 DNA reads TGTGCCAGCAGTGAGTCACAGGGGTCCGCCTACGAGCAGTACTTC. The full variable domain, rest sourced from reference TRBV2 and TRBJ2-7, is EPEVTQTPSHQVTQMGQEVILRCVPISNHLYFYWYRQILGQKVEFLVSFYNNEISEKSEIFDDQFSVERPDGSNFTLKIRSTKLEDSAMYFCASSESQGSAYEQYFGPGTRLTVT.